This T cell receptor beta chain was recorded in a study of blood T cells in healthy people across ages. A second about 7 to 12 cycle PCR used barcoded and J-beta primers. TCRdb analysed the 5' RACE reads with MiXCR anew, one entry per CDR3 protein. The table includes around 790,000 distinct CDR3 sequences, 44% detected once. CDR1 and CDR2 from the germline V gene are SNHLY and FYNNEI. This CDR3 is built from 15 residues. The ends lost 3 bases at V and 7 bases at J; junction bases unmatched: 3. This clonotype has only a few counts. Sequenced: blood. The TCR comes from a man aged 55 to 70 in good health. The genes are TRBV2 and TRBJ2-1, with 13 bases lining up with TRBD2. The CDR3 spells CASSDTSGGDNEQFF. CDR3 coding DNA: TGTGCCAGCAGTGACACTAGCGGGGGGGATAATGAGCAGTTCTTC. The variable domain in full, with the rest retrieved from reference TRBV2 and TRBJ2-1, is EPEVTQTPSHQVTQMGQEVILRCVPISNHLYFYWYRQILGQKVEFLVSFYNNEISEKSEIFDDQFSVERPDGSNFTLKIRSTKLEDSAMYFCASSDTSGGDNEQFFGPGTRLTVL.